This T cell receptor (beta chain) is from a study of radiotherapy plus CTLA-4 blockade in lung cancer. V was cut by 4 bases and J by 1 base, with 11 bases left in between. CDR3 size: 14 residues. Germline CDR1 LNHDA, CDR2 SQIVND (reference sequence). Broader study findings: Among blood TCR repertoires after radiotherapy plus ipilimumab, tumor-derived clones expanded.

This clone was counted a single time. Antigen specificity is unknown. The method was immunoSEQ multiplex PCR; TCRdb's version includes in-frame clones alone and lacks a portion of them. The repertoire holds 65,000 to 85,000 clones, with approximately 76% as singletons. The chain uses TRBV19 and TRBJ2-7; tentatively, D is TRBD2 (5 bases). This clonotype was sampled from a human donor with non-small cell lung cancer whose response to radiotherapy plus ipilimumab could not be evaluated. Some clones in this sample may be carry-over from other donors' samples. The sequenced sample was peripheral blood, obtained from a patient treated with radiotherapy plus ipilimumab. The chain's CDR3 is CASSKLAESYEQYF. CDR3 DNA: TGTGCCAGTAGTAAGCTAGCCGAATCCTACGAGCAGTACTTC.